These 10 T cell receptor beta chains originate from one sample sequenced in a study of blood T cell repertoires in COVID-19. Profiling relied on immunoSEQ multiplex PCR, and the TCRdb table lists in-frame clones only, not all of them. Of about 220,000 clones listed, roughly 90% are singletons. Sequencing was done on a sample of PBMCs or T cells enriched from blood (not recorded which). All receptors derive from a woman aged 40 to 49 with acute COVID-19.

The chain has TRBV9 and TRBJ1-2; TRBD1 agrees at 7 bases. V lost 4 bases to trimming and J lost 1 base; unmatched junction nucleotides: 4. Per germline, CDR1 SGDLS and CDR2 YYNGEE. This CDR3 contains 14 residues. The chain's CDR3 is CASSNAGGNYGYTF. CDR3 nucleotide sequence: TGTGCCAGCAGCAACGCAGGGGGTAACTATGGCTACACCTTC.

The chain combines TRBV18 with TRBJ2-7, with D maybe TRBD2 (5 bases). Germline loops: CDR1 KGHSH, CDR2 LQKENI. The CDR3 runs to 14 residues. Trimming removed 2 bases at V and 6 bases at J, with 14 bases between. The CDR3 sequence is CASSPSREMGEQYF. The CDR3 DNA reads TGTGCCAGCTCACCAAGTCGGGAAATGGGCGAGCAGTACTTC.

The CDR3 reads CASSYRDGYNSPLHF. In nucleotides, the CDR3 is TGTGCCAGCAGTTACAGGGACGGATATAATTCACCCCTCCACTTT. The chain couples TRBV28 to TRBJ1-6; maybe TRBD1 (6 bases). V was trimmed by 4 bases and J by 4 bases, leaving 11 bases between them. This CDR3 region has 15 residues. Germline CDR1 reads MDHEN; CDR2 reads SYDVKM.

The chain uses TRBV5-5 and TRBJ1-1, with a tentative D call TRBD1 (5 bases). V gave up 6 bases and J gave up 8 bases, with 20 bases separating them. Germline V gives CDR1 SGHKS, CDR2 YYEKEE (reference sequence). The CDR3 totals 14 residues. CDR3 DNA sequence: TGTGCCAGCAAGCGTACCTCGACAGTTTTGGAAGCTTTCTTT. It translates to CASKRTSTVLEAFF. Full variable domain (rest looked up from reference TRBV5-5 and TRBJ1-1): DAGVTQSPTHLIKTRGQQVTLRCSPISGHKSVSWYQQVLGQGPQFIFQYYEKEERGRGNFPDRFSARQFPNYSSELNVNALLLGDSALYLCASKRTSTVLEAFFGQGTRLTVV.

This clone came up once. This rearrangement joins TRBV7-3 to TRBJ1-2, with D perhaps matching TRBD1 (5 bases). The CDR3 sequence is 14 residues long. The germline V and J ends were trimmed by 0 bases and 7 bases, with 12 bases remaining between them. Per germline, CDR1 SGHTA and CDR2 FQGTGA. CDR3 DNA sequence: TGTGCCAGCAGCTTAACTTCGGGGGGAGGTGGCTACACCTTC. It is translated as CASSLTSGGGGYTF.

The J gene is TRBJ2-1, the V gene TRBV6-4; D might be TRBD2 (6 bases). The CDR3 contains 14 residues. Germline CDR1 reads MRHNA; CDR2 reads SNTAGT. With 4 bases removed from V and 8 bases from J, the gap between germline ends came to 15 bases. The CDR3 DNA is TGTGCCAGCAGTGCCTCTCCTAGCGCAGATGAGCAGTTCTTC. The encoded protein is CASSASPSADEQFF.

For the CDR3, the DNA is TGTGCCAGTAGTACCATACGCGCTTCCTCGCCCAATCAGCCCCAGCATTTT. This codes for CASSTIRASSPNQPQHF. The chain employs TRBV19 and TRBJ1-5; no definite D call. Trimming removed 4 bases from V and 3 bases from J, with 19 bases in between. Per germline, CDR1 LNHDA and CDR2 SQIVND (reference sequence). There are 17 residues in the CDR3.

J is TRBJ1-1 and V is TRBV25-1, with 7 bases lining up with TRBD1. The junction had 11 bases not matched to a gene; V was cut back by 3 bases and J by 1 base. CDR1 and CDR2 from the germline V gene are MGHDK and SYGVNS. This CDR3 has 17 amino acids. The DNA of the CDR3 is TGTGCCAGCAGTGATCCAAGTTTAGGGACAGAGAACACTGAAGCTTTCTTT. This codes for CASSDPSLGTENTEAFF.

The chain combines TRBV21-1 with TRBJ1-1. TRBV21-1 represents a pseudogene. CDR3 size: 13 residues. This CDR3 is CASSKDGGQEAFF. The CDR3 nucleotides are TGTGCCAGCAGCAAAGATGGCGGCCAGGAAGCTTTCTTT.

The rearrangement uses TRBV18 and TRBJ1-2; no clear D gene. The germline gives CDR1 KGHSH, CDR2 LQKENI. The CDR3 has 14 residues. V dropped 4 bases and J dropped 6 bases, with 15 bases sitting between them. DNA of the CDR3: TGTGCCAGCTCACAGTCTGCGGAGGCCCATGGCTACACCTTC. Translated, it gives CASSQSAEAHGYTF.